This T cell receptor beta chain was identified in a study of identical twins. General observations from the study: In drawing conclusions, the study used cross-sectional statistical analysis and did not follow the same donors. Insertion counts were lower in abundant cord blood beta clonotypes, a trend that memory repertoires did not show.

Concerning this clonotype: What it recognizes is unknown.

TCRdb fed the 5' RACE reads into MiXCR, producing one record per CDR3 protein. The data contain just under 650,000 distinct CDR3 sequences, 7.1% of them singletons. Healthy Caucasians supplied all donations. CDR3 length equals 15 residues. V trimming: 4 bases; J trimming: 0 bases; junction bases outside the gene matches: 6. The V gene's germline CDR1 is SGHAT and CDR2 FQNNGV. A further study also used this sample, focusing on yellow fever vaccine responses in identical twins.

This receptor was taken from a woman in her late teens or twenties in good health. Sequencing was carried out using PBMCs. This rearrangement joins TRBV11-2 to TRBJ2-7, with 7 nucleotides matching TRBD1. The CDR3 region has the DNA TGTGCCAGCAGCTACAGACGGGACAGCTCCTACGAGCAGTACGTC. This translates into CASSYRRDSSYEQYV.